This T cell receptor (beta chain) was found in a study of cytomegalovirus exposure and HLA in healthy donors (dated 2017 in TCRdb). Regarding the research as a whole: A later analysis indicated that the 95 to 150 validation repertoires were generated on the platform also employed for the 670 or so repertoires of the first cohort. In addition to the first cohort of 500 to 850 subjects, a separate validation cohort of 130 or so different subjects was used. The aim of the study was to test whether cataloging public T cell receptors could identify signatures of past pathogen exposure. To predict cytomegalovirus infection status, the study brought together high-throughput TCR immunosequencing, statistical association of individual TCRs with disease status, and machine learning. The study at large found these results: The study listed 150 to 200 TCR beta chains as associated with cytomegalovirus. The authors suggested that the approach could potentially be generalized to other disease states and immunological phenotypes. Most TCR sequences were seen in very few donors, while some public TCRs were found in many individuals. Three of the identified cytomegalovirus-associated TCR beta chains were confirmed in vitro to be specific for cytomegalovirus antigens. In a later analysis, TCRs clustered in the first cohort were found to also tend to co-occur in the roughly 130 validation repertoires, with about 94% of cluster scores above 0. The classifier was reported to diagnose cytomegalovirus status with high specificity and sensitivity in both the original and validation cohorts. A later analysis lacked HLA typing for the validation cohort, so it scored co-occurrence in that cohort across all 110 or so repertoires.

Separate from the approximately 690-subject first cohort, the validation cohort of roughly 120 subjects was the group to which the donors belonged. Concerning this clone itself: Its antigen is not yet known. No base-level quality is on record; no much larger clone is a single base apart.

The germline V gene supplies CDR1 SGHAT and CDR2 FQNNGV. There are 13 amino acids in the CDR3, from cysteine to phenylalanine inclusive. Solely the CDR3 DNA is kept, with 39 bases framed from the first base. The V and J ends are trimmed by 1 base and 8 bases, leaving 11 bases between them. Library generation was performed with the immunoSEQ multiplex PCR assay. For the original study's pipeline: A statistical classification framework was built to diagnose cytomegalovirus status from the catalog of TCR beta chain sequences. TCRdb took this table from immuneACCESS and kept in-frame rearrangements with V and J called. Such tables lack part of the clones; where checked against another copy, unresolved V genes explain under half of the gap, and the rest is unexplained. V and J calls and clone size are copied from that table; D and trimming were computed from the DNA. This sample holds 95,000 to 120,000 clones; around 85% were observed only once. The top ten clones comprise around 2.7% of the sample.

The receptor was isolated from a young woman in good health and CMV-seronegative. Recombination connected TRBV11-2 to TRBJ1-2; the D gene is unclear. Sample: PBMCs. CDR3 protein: CASSLGAEYGYTF. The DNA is TGTGCCAGCAGCTTAGGGGCAGAATACGGCTACACCTTC.